This T cell receptor (beta chain) was recorded in a study of shared clonotypes between healthy human individuals. Positive CCR7 selection of CD45RO-negative cells yielded the naive CD8 cells, and terminally differentiated effector memory CD45RA+ cells were excluded. The V and J ends lost 3 bases and 7 bases, in that order; junction bases with no gene match: 6. This CDR3 comprises 14 residues. From germline, CDR1 is MGHRA and CDR2 YSYEKL. The repertoire was sequenced with immunoSEQ multiplex PCR; TCRdb's copy has only in-frame clones and lacks some. The sample shows some 1,900,000 clones, less than 95% of them seen only once.

The source of this sequence is a young man in good health. V usage is TRBV4-1 and J usage is TRBJ1-2, with 9 bases fitting TRBD1. Sequenced material: naive CD8+ T cells sorted from blood. The CDR3 bases are TGCGCCAGCAGCCACCCGGGACAGGGCGCTGGCTACACCTTC. It yields the protein CASSHPGQGAGYTF.